Shown below are 29 T cell receptor beta chains from a single sample sequenced in a study of shared clonotypes between healthy human individuals. Profiled with immunoSEQ multiplex PCR; TCRdb holds only in-frame clones, not every one. The profile shows 2,100,000 or so clones, about 94% of them singletons. The sample consisted of naive CD4+ T cells sorted from blood. This sample's subset: CD45RA+ positively selected. These receptors were obtained from a man younger than 35 in good health.

CDR3 residues: CASSGLAGGYNEQFF. The CDR3 coding sequence is TGTGCCAGCAGTGGACTAGCGGGGGGCTACAATGAGCAGTTCTTC. The chain has TRBV2 and TRBJ2-1; 13 nucleotides agree with TRBD2. The CDR3 length is 15 residues. J lost 3 bases, V lost 4 bases, and 0 bases had no gene match. The germline CDR1 and CDR2 sequences are SNHLY and FYNNEI. The full variable domain, with the rest looked up from reference TRBV2 and TRBJ2-1, is EPEVTQTPSHQVTQMGQEVILRCVPISNHLYFYWYRQILGQKVEFLVSFYNNEISEKSEIFDDQFSVERPDGSNFTLKIRSTKLEDSAMYFCASSGLAGGYNEQFFGPGTRLTVL.

The rearrangement joins TRBV7-2 to TRBJ2-2; D is tentatively TRBD1 or TRBD2 (5 bases each). V was trimmed by 3 bases and J by 5 bases, leaving 7 bases between them. The CDR3 spans 13 residues. Germline V lookup: CDR1 SGHTA, CDR2 FQGNSA. CDR3 bases: TGTGCCAGCAGCTTTGGGGGAACCGGGGAGCTGTTTTTT. Its translation is CASSFGGTGELFF.

This clone showed up just once. In DNA form, the CDR3 reads TGTGCCAGCAGTGATTTACAGGCTTATCAGCCCCAGCATTTT. Its protein is CASSDLQAYQPQHF. The V gene is TRBV6-1, the J gene TRBJ1-5, with D possibly being TRBD1 (5 bases). CDR3 length equals 14 residues. Trimming pared 3 bases from V and 5 bases from J, leaving 11 bases between. Germline lookup yields CDR1 MNHNS and CDR2 SASEGT.

V is TRBV25-1 and J is TRBJ2-3, with TRBD2 matching over 7 bases. The CDR3 loop spans 16 amino acids. J lost 5 bases, V lost 1 base, and 9 bases had no gene match. In germline, CDR1 is MGHDK, CDR2 SYGVNS. The CDR3 spells CASSEWDAGDRDTQYF. DNA of the CDR3: TGTGCCAGCAGTGAATGGGACGCGGGAGATCGAGATACGCAGTATTTT.

The chain employs TRBV5-4 and TRBJ2-3, with D tentatively TRBD1 or TRBD2 (6 bases each). Germline V CDR1 and CDR2: SGHNT, YYREEE (reference sequence). V was pared by 2 bases and J by 4 bases, with 14 bases between. CDR3 length equals 15 residues. The CDR3 DNA follows: TGTGCCAGCAGCTTACAGGGAGGTGGCGCAGATACGCAGTATTTT. Its translation: CASSLQGGGADTQYF.

The gene calls are TRBV4-3 and TRBJ2-7; 8 bases align to TRBD1. With V trimmed by 0 bases and J by 6 bases, 13 bases remained unmatched. The CDR3 length is 17 residues. Germline-derived CDR1 and CDR2 are LGHNA and YSLEER. CDR3 nucleotide sequence: TGCGCCAGCAGCCAAGAGCCGGGGGCAGGGGGCGAGGGCGAGCAGTACTTC. This sequence encodes CASSQEPGAGGEGEQYF.

The chain has TRBV5-5 and TRBJ1-2, with no clear D. With 0 bases removed from V and 5 bases from J, the gap between germline ends came to 5 bases. Germline values: CDR1 SGHKS, CDR2 YYEKEE (reference sequence). This CDR3 region has 12 residues. CDR3 DNA sequence: TGTGCCAGCAGCTTGGCCGGATATGGCTACACCTTC. Residues: CASSLAGYGYTF.

J is TRBJ2-1 and V is TRBV5-1; 12 bases agree with TRBD2. The CDR3 sequence is 16 residues long. The junction had 4 bases not matched to a gene; V was cut back by 0 bases and J by 6 bases. Germline CDR1 is SGHRS and CDR2 is YFSETQ. The CDR3 region is CASSLAPSGGANEQFF. The CDR3 DNA is TGCGCCAGCAGCTTGGCTCCTAGCGGGGGGGCCAATGAGCAGTTCTTC.

The gene calls are TRBV21-1 and TRBJ2-2. TRBV21-1 represents a pseudogene. The CDR3 consists of 11 residues. CDR3 sequence: CASRWGGELFF. CDR3 DNA sequence: TGTGCCAGCCGATGGGGCGGGGAGCTGTTTTTT.

The rearrangement joins TRBV30 to TRBJ1-3; no definite D call. V lost 0 bases and J lost 0, with 12 bases in between. Germline V gene lookup returns CDR1 GTSNPN and CDR2 SVGIG (reference sequence). The CDR3 sequence is 16 residues long. CDR3 coding DNA: TGTGCCTGGAGTGTGCCGGGAGCGGGCTCTGGAAACACCATATATTTT. Residues: CAWSVPGAGSGNTIYF. Using reference TRBV30 and TRBJ1-3 for the parts outside the CDR3, the full variable domain is SQTIHQWPATLVQPVGSPLSLECTVEGTSNPNLYWYRQAAGRGLQLLFYSVGIGQISSEVPQNLSASRPQDRQFILSSKKLLLSDSGFYLCAWSVPGAGSGNTIYFGEGSWLTVV.

This chain links TRBV7-2 with TRBJ1-6; 8 bases fit TRBD1. Germline trimming cut 5 bases from V and 9 bases from J; bases unmatched to any gene: 3. CDR3 length: 13 residues. Germline CDR1 is SGHTA and CDR2 is FQGNSA. CDR3 loop: CASSMTGVSPLHF. The CDR3 DNA reads as TGTGCCAGCAGCATGACAGGGGTTTCACCCCTCCACTTT.

The chain uses TRBV6-1 and TRBJ2-3, with TRBD1 as a possible D gene (5 bases). The CDR3 extends over 15 amino acids. V shed 0 bases and J shed 6 bases, with 13 bases lying between them. The germline gives CDR1 MNHNS, CDR2 SASEGT. For the CDR3, the DNA is TGTGCCAGCAGTGAAGCAGACAGCCTCTGGGATACGCAGTATTTT. It is translated as CASSEADSLWDTQYF.

This chain uses TRBV27 with TRBJ2-7; the D gene is possibly TRBD1 (5 bases). Between the trimmed V and J ends, which lost 3 bases and 0 bases, there was a span of 12 bases. Germline-derived CDR1 and CDR2 are MNHEY and SMNVEV (reference sequence). This CDR3 has 15 residues. CDR3 sequence: CASSLTDGSSYEQYF. The CDR3 nucleotides read TGTGCCAGCAGTTTGACAGACGGCAGCTCCTACGAGCAGTACTTC.

The chain is built from TRBV4-1 and TRBJ2-2; the match to TRBD1 covers 10 bases. V gave up 4 bases and J gave up 3 bases; unmatched junction bases: 2. Germline V gene lookup returns CDR1 MGHRA and CDR2 YSYEKL. The CDR3 has 15 amino acids. The DNA for the CDR3 is TGCGCCAGCAGCCTCGGACAGGGGGACACCGGGGAGCTGTTTTTT. The encoded protein is CASSLGQGDTGELFF.

The genes are TRBV5-1 and TRBJ2-3; 9 bases map to TRBD1. V was clipped by 4 bases and J by 4 bases; unmatched bases: 7. Germline assignment: CDR1 SGHRS and CDR2 YFSETQ. The CDR3 totals 15 residues. CDR3 in amino acids: CASSQQGTGSDTQYF. The CDR3 DNA reads TGCGCCAGCAGCCAGCAAGGGACAGGGTCAGATACGCAGTATTTT. Filled out from reference TRBV5-1 and TRBJ2-3, the complete variable domain reads KAGVTQTPRYLIKTRGQQVTLSCSPISGHRSVSWYQQTPGQGLQFLFEYFSETQRNKGNFPGRFSGRQFSNSRSEMNVSTLELGDSALYLCASSQQGTGSDTQYFGPGTRLTVL.

Turning to this clone: This same CDR3 is encoded by further DNA sequences in the sample. The rearrangement joins TRBV10-3 to TRBJ1-2; D is possibly TRBD1 (5 bases). The CDR3 runs 12 residues. Looked up from germline, CDR1 is ENHRY and CDR2 is SYGVKD. V lost 4 bases, J lost 5 bases, and 8 bases lay in between. CDR3 nucleotides: TGTGCCATCAGTGGCCAGGGATATGGCTACACCTTC. It translates to CAISGQGYGYTF.

This chain connects TRBV27 to TRBJ2-6; D is uncertain. The CDR3 is 18 residues long. The germline V gene encodes CDR1 MNHEY and CDR2 SMNVEV (reference sequence). The ends were cut back, 4 bases at V and 0 bases at J, with 16 bases in the middle. This chain's CDR3 is CASSSLRTGVSGANVLTF. The DNA for the CDR3 is TGTGCCAGCAGTTCTCTCCGGACGGGCGTCTCTGGGGCCAACGTCCTGACTTTC.

As to this clone: Its ends do not fully match the called genes, so a read error is possible. The rearrangement uses TRBV7-7 and TRBJ2-5; D remains ambiguous. Germline V gene sequence: CDR1 SSHAT, CDR2 FNYEAQ (reference sequence). This CDR3 spans 13 amino acids. CDR3 protein: CASSRNSWETQYF. The CDR3 nucleotides are TGTGCTAGCAGCCGTAATAGCTGGGAGACCCAGTACTTC.

The genes are TRBV7-9 and TRBJ1-6; D remains unclear. Trimming stripped 6 bases from V and 9 bases from J, with 12 bases between. There are 13 residues in the CDR3. The germline CDR1 and CDR2 sequences are SEHNR and FQNEAQ (reference sequence). The CDR3 loop is CASSSLEGSPLHF. As DNA, the CDR3 is TGTGCCAGCAGTTCTCTTGAAGGTTCACCCCTCCACTTT.

The rearrangement uses TRBV14 and TRBJ1-2; D might be TRBD1 (5 bases). V was cut by 1 base and J by 4 bases, with 13 bases left in between. CDR3 length: 15 residues. CDR1 is SGHDN and CDR2 is FVKESK in the germline V gene. This CDR3 reads CASSQGVGGAYGYTF. CDR3 nucleotides: TGTGCCAGCAGCCAAGGTGTCGGGGGTGCCTATGGCTACACCTTC.

This chain joins TRBV5-1 and TRBJ2-2; tentative D call: TRBD2 (6 bases). The CDR3 extends over 15 amino acids. Germline V gives CDR1 SGHRS, CDR2 YFSETQ. The germline V and J ends were trimmed by 0 bases and 8 bases, with 14 bases remaining between them. Here the CDR3 reads CASSLGTGGGGELFF. The CDR3 DNA reads as TGCGCCAGCAGCTTGGGAACCGGGGGAGGAGGGGAGCTGTTTTTT.

In its sample, this clone was seen once. This rearrangement joins TRBV5-5 to TRBJ2-7; 8 bases align to TRBD2. This CDR3 region has 14 residues. In germline, CDR1 is SGHKS, CDR2 YYEKEE (reference sequence). Unmatched junction bases numbered 6, after V lost 5 bases and J lost 2 bases. This CDR3 reads CASSKMTSAYEQYF. Written as DNA, the CDR3 is TGTGCCAGCAGTAAGATGACTAGCGCCTACGAGCAGTACTTC.

This chain connects TRBV28 to TRBJ2-4, with 9 bases lining up with TRBD1. CDR1 is MDHEN, CDR2 SYDVKM, per germline. This CDR3 contains 14 residues. Trimming cost V 9 bases and J 2 bases; bases outside gene matches: 5. CDR3 in DNA: TGTGCCAGTACAGGGGGCCTTCCCAAAAACATTCAGTACTTC. It specifies CASTGGLPKNIQYF.

The chain links TRBV14 to TRBJ2-2; D not certain. The CDR3 is 14 residues long. Trimming stripped 0 bases from V and 5 bases from J, with 7 bases between. Germline loops: CDR1 SGHDN, CDR2 FVKESK. The CDR3 loop reads CASSQDRATGELFF. In nucleotides, the CDR3 is TGTGCCAGCAGCCAAGATCGGGCTACCGGGGAGCTGTTTTTT. Complete variable domain (other parts from reference TRBV14 and TRBJ2-2): EAGVTQFPSHSVIEKGQTVTLRCDPISGHDNLYWYRRVMGKEIKFLLHFVKESKQDESGMPNNRFLAERTGGTYSTLKVQPAELEDSGVYFCASSQDRATGELFFGEGSRLTVL.

The rearrangement uses TRBV7-2 and TRBJ2-7, with 9 bases that match TRBD1. The CDR3 totals 13 residues. The V segment lost 5 bases and the J segment 3 bases; nucleotides outside the gene matches: 2. The germline V gene encodes CDR1 SGHTA and CDR2 FQGNSA. CDR3 in amino acids: CASSKGQGYEQYF. In DNA form, the CDR3 reads TGTGCCAGCAGCAAGGGACAGGGCTACGAGCAGTACTTC.

The chain combines TRBV11-2 with TRBJ2-3; TRBD2 aligns across 7 bases. This CDR3 is built from 16 residues. Trimming at V came to 4 bases and at J to 0 bases, leaving 7 bases not matched to a gene. Germline CDR1 SGHAT, CDR2 FQNNGV. DNA of the CDR3: TGTGCCAGCAGCTCAATAGCGGGTCCTAGCACAGATACGCAGTATTTT. Protein product: CASSSIAGPSTDTQYF.

The chain uses TRBV18 and TRBJ1-3; D perhaps matches TRBD1 (6 bases). The CDR3 has 16 amino acids. V lost 3 bases and J lost 3, with 15 bases in between. CDR1 is KGHSH and CDR2 is LQKENI in the germline V gene. This chain's CDR3 is CASSPSEGTNGNTIYF. CDR3 DNA: TGTGCCAGCTCACCGAGCGAGGGGACAAATGGAAACACCATATATTTT.

Notes on this clone: The sample has other DNA sequences that encode this CDR3 too. V usage is TRBV5-4 and J usage is TRBJ2-5; 10 bases fit TRBD1. The CDR3 has 14 amino acids. Per the germline V gene, CDR1 is SGHNT and CDR2 is YYREEE (reference sequence). V lost 2 bases, J lost 4 bases, and 2 bases stayed unmatched. CDR3 sequence reads: CASSLGDRGETQYF. The CDR3 DNA reads TGTGCCAGCAGCTTAGGGGACAGGGGAGAGACCCAGTACTTC. Full variable domain (remainder filled in from reference TRBV5-4 and TRBJ2-5): ETGVTQSPTHLIKTRGQQVTLRCSSQSGHNTVSWYQQALGQGPQFIFQYYREEENGRGNFPPRFSGLQFPNYSSELNVNALELDDSALYLCASSLGDRGETQYFGPGTRLLVL.

The chain combines TRBV7-9 with TRBJ1-6; D uncertain. CDR1 is SEHNR, CDR2 FQNEAQ, per germline (reference sequence). The germline V and J ends were trimmed by 4 bases and 6 bases, with 10 bases remaining between them. There are 14 residues in the CDR3. As DNA, the CDR3 is TGTGCCAGCAGCTCACAGCTACTTAATTCACCCCTCCACTTT. It codes for CASSSQLLNSPLHF.